This T cell receptor beta chain stems from a study of shared clonotypes between healthy human individuals (dated by TCRdb to 2020 to 2022). General notes on the study: The cohort included three men and a couple of women between 18 and 49 years of age. Per donor, leukapheresis produced somewhere between about 0.8 and 9 billion PBMCs. To estimate repertoire size and how much clonotypes are shared between individuals, the study performed deep sequencing of blood TCR repertoires from a few healthy adults. To increase sequencing depth and limit assay-specific biases, different laboratories used diverse techniques to prepare libraries and sequence TCR repertoires. Per donor, three plates each were used for CD4 naive and CD4 memory, two for CD8 naive, and one for CD8 memory.

Using the deep immunoSEQ assay, TCR CDR3 regions were amplified from genomic DNA by multiplex PCR. For each cell subset, the extracted genomic DNA was distributed evenly across all wells of several immunoSEQ 96-well plates, and each plate served as one replicate. Each replicate PCR for sorted subsets received about 210 ng genomic DNA, equal to roughly 30,000 T cell genomes. Purified libraries were quantified with a Qubit 3.0 fluorometer, sized on a Bioanalyzer 2100, and re-quantified with the KAPA Library Quantification kit. Every immunoSEQ 96-well plate was sequenced on a separate single-read 150-cycle Illumina NextSeq 550 flow cell. From the authors' description of their analysis: The immunoSEQ output contained only junctional sequences without quality scores, so filtering could not match that applied to full-length reads. To assign V/J genes and CDR3, sequences were annotated against IMGT germline references using PyIR, a Python wrapper for IgBLAST v1.9. Reads were removed for weak V/J assignments (E-value above 1e-6), missing CDR3, stop codons, out-of-frame junctions, or ambiguous translated residues. A V3J clonotype was defined by an identical inferred V gene, J gene, and CDR3 amino acid sequence. The percentage overlap between two repertoires was calculated by dividing the number of shared unique clonotypes by the size of the smaller repertoire. RTK rarefaction, the Chao1 estimator, and Recon v2.1 estimates of unobserved clonotypes were used to assess repertoire richness. For all TCRbeta clonotypes obtained by the gDNA method from a few donors, generation probabilities were computed with OLGA. The immuneACCESS repertoire file appears here via TCRdb, limited to in-frame rearrangements. These files lack a portion of the clones; in checked studies, under half of the deficit traces to unresolved V genes, and the cause of the others is not known. V and J calls and clone size are as listed in that table; D and trimming were resolved from the DNA. The sample includes around 2.5 million clones, with approximately 93% observed a single time. Roughly 0.39% of the sample is held by the ten biggest clonotypes.

The research as a whole found: Even with the large sequencing depth, rarefaction of the sorted-subset datasets indicated that sequencing was incomplete. Naive subsets generally had larger estimated clonotype richness than memory subsets. Only blood was sampled, and tissue TCR repertoires likely differ from those in blood. Compared with non-shared clonotypes, clonotypes shared by all four sorted-subset donors had higher generation probabilities. Pairwise subsampling led to the expectation that sequencing depth would affect the degree of clonotype sharing among donors. When a few donors were compared, the shared fraction of clonotypes was about 5% for naive CD4, around 4% for naive CD8, roughly 2.5% for memory CD4, and roughly 0.4% for memory CD8. Because the study included a small number of donors, the genetic and exposure-history diversity represented was limited.

The junction carries 17 bases between V and J, which are trimmed by 0 bases and 5 bases respectively. Reading from cysteine to phenylalanine, the CDR3 counts 16 amino acids. The DNA shown is the 48-base CDR3, in frame from base 1. CDR1 is given as LNHNV and CDR2 as YYDKDF, both from the germline V gene (reference sequence). On this clone itself: The target of this receptor is not known. No much larger clone is present one base from it, and per-base qualities are unavailable.

The donors were healthy, HIV-negative adults with no recently reported acute infections or vaccinations. Every donor was a Caucasian adult residing in Nashville, Tennessee, USA. CD4+ T cells were enriched by magnetic negative selection; naive cells were then positively selected on CD45RA, and the negative fraction formed the memory subset. After blood collection by leukapheresis, PBMCs were isolated using Ficoll-Histopaque density gradient centrifugation and then cryopreserved in the vapor phase of liquid nitrogen. Analytical flow cytometry was used to check the purity and quantity of each magnetically sorted T cell population. Genomic DNA was isolated from every sorted fraction and measured by UV absorbance on a Nanodrop 2000c.

The sequence derives from a man aged 18 to 29 in good health. Some clones in this sample may be carry-over from other donors' samples. The sample taken for sequencing was naive CD4+ T cells from PBMCs. This sample's cell subset or site label indicates: CD45RA+ positively selected. The sequence joins TRBV15 to TRBJ2-7, with TRBD1 as a weak D call on 6 bases. The CDR3 amino acid sequence is: CATSRDSFPGQDEQYF. Read as DNA, the sequence is TGTGCCACCAGCAGAGATTCATTCCCGGGACAAGACGAGCAGTACTTC.